The 7 T cell receptor beta chains in this list originate from one sample, sequenced in a study of CD8+CD57+ T cells in acquired aplastic anemia. Patients selected for sequencing had displayed CD8+CD57+ cell expansion by flow cytometry. TCR beta VDJ and CDR3 were profiled, and genomic DNA was the template. One entry per CDR3 protein results from TCRdb running MiXCR on the reads. The table has 400,000 to 600,000 distinct CDR3 sequences, around 33% seen once. Material for sequencing was sorted CD4+, CD8+, or CD8+CD57+ T cells (not recorded which) from PBMCs. Receptors originate from a human donor with aplastic anemia.

The table lists this clonotype with a few counts. CDR3 region: CASLGGARSPLHF. In nucleotides, the CDR3 is TGTGCCAGCCTTGGCGGGGCCCGGTCACCCCTCCACTTT. V usage is TRBV2 and J usage is TRBJ1-6; the D gene is possibly TRBD1 (5 bases). The CDR3 loop spans 13 amino acids. Germline V gene data show CDR1 as SNHLY and CDR2 as FYNNEI. The V and J ends lost 8 bases and 10 bases respectively, with 15 bases between them.

The chain couples TRBV24-1 to TRBJ1-5; no clear D. Trimming stripped 2 bases from V and 5 bases from J, with 15 bases between. Germline CDR1 and CDR2: KGHDR and SFDVKD. There are 16 residues in the CDR3. The CDR3 DNA sequence: TGTGCCACCAGTGATTCCGACGGCGCGGACTATCAGCCCCAGCATTTT. Amino acids: CATSDSDGADYQPQHF.

V usage is TRBV9 and J usage is TRBJ2-2; D may be TRBD1 or TRBD2 (5 bases each). V was cut by 4 bases and J by 6 bases, with 22 bases left in between. In germline, CDR1 is SGDLS, CDR2 YYNGEE. The CDR3 runs 17 residues. In DNA form, the CDR3 reads TGTGCCAGCAGCACCCGAGGGGACCCAACTCTTGCCGGGGAGCTGTTTTTT. It is translated as CASSTRGDPTLAGELFF. The full variable domain, rest sourced from reference TRBV9 and TRBJ2-2, is DSGVTQTPKHLITATGQRVTLRCSPRSGDLSVYWYQQSLDQGLQFLIQYYNGEERAKGNILERFSAQQFPDLHSELNLSSLELGDSALYFCASSTRGDPTLAGELFFGEGSRLTVL.

The rearrangement links TRBV19 to TRBJ1-1; possibly TRBD1 for D (6 bases). From germline, CDR1 is LNHDA and CDR2 SQIVND (reference sequence). This CDR3 has 16 amino acids. Trimming removed 2 bases at V and 1 base at J, with 14 bases between. CDR3 DNA sequence: TGTGCCAGTAGTATAATAGGGGGAAAGGGGAACACTGAAGCTTTCTTT. Translated, it gives CASSIIGGKGNTEAFF. The full variable domain, completed using reference TRBV19 and TRBJ1-1, is DGGITQSPKYLFRKEGQNVTLSCEQNLNHDAMYWYRQDPGQGLRLIYYSQIVNDFQKGDIAEGYSVSREKKESFPLTVTSAQKNPTAFYLCASSIIGGKGNTEAFFGQGTRLTVV.

This clonotype was counted between two and nine times. The chain has TRBV2 and TRBJ1-1, with D unclear. Per the germline V gene, CDR1 is SNHLY and CDR2 is FYNNEI. V shed 2 bases and J shed 3 bases, with 7 bases lying between them. The CDR3 extends over 13 amino acids. This CDR3 reads CASSELEDTEAFF. CDR3 nucleotide sequence: TGTGCCAGCAGTGAACTGGAGGACACTGAAGCTTTCTTT.

V gene TRBV25-1 combines with J gene TRBJ2-7; the match to TRBD2 covers 8 bases. V was clipped by 6 bases and J by 2 bases; unmatched bases: 12. Germline values: CDR1 MGHDK, CDR2 SYGVNS. The CDR3 contains 16 residues. This CDR3 is CASSASGGSAPYEQYF. CDR3 nucleotides: TGTGCCAGCAGCGCGAGCGGGGGATCTGCTCCCTACGAGCAGTACTTC.

The table lists this clonotype with a few counts. V gene TRBV7-8 combines with J gene TRBJ2-1, with D possibly matching TRBD2 (6 bases). The CDR3 contains 15 residues. Deletions cut 1 base from V and 4 bases from J, with 11 bases between. From germline, CDR1 is SGHVS and CDR2 FQNEAQ. In DNA, the CDR3 is TGTGCCAGCAGCTTAGTCCAGGAGGGGTACAATGAGCAGTTCTTC. Encoded protein: CASSLVQEGYNEQFF.